This TCR beta chain was sequenced for a study of T cell responses to AZD1222 COVID-19 vaccine. Data came from immunoSEQ multiplex PCR; TCRdb stores just in-frame clones and leaves some out. The table lists about 100,000 clones, around nine tenths of them singletons. Germline lookup yields CDR1 MNHEY and CDR2 SVGAGI. Deletions cut 8 bases from V and 3 bases from J, with 16 bases between. The CDR3 sequence is 15 residues long. General study results and limits: Donors were chiefly white British, with a greater number of females, and clonal diversity was perhaps underestimated. Spike-wide coverage was observed for vaccine-associated CD4 TCRs, with dominant responses at 160-218 and 743-854. Repertoire collection took place solely once the T cell response had peaked.

This clone was observed a handful of times. The antigen is undetermined. This material consisted of peripheral blood, taken on day 0 of AZD1222 vaccination. The V call is TRBV6-5, the J call TRBJ2-2; perhaps TRBD2 as D (6 bases). The TCR was taken from an adult in good health. In DNA form, the CDR3 reads TGTGCCAGCTGGGCGCGACTAGGATACACCGGGGAGCTGTTTTTT. It is translated as CASWARLGYTGELFF.